The 21 T cell receptor beta chains below were found in one sample sequenced in a study of T cells in Graves' hyperthyroidism and ophthalmopathy. Researchers took RNA transcripts and amplified the TCR beta CDR3 regions from them. The HTBI primer set served for first-round RT-PCR of the TCR CDR3. TCRdb itself ran the multiplex PCR reads through MiXCR, one entry per CDR3 protein. This repertoire shows about 290,000 distinct CDR3 sequences, roughly 13% found once; its top ten account for under 8%. The specimen sequenced was blood. Source of these receptors: a woman in her forties with Graves' hyperthyroidism.

This clonotype was seen repeatedly, ten times or more. The chain has TRBV6-5 and TRBJ2-3, with D unresolved. There are 14 residues in the CDR3. V lost 2 bases and J lost 3, with 9 bases in between. Germline CDR1 is MNHEY and CDR2 is SVGAGI. For the CDR3, the DNA is TGTGCCAGCAGTTACACCGATGAGACAGATACGCAGTATTTT. This sequence encodes CASSYTDETDTQYF.

This clonotype was seen repeatedly, ten times or more. This chain uses TRBV6-1 with TRBJ2-3; TRBD2 matches 14 bases. The CDR3 is 14 residues long. V shed 7 bases and J 5 bases; nucleotides not matched to a gene: 2. Germline V gives CDR1 MNHNS, CDR2 SASEGT. CDR3 in amino acids: CASIGLAGGDTQYF. The CDR3 DNA sequence: TGTGCCAGCATCGGACTAGCGGGAGGAGATACGCAGTATTTT.

This clonotype appeared once. A much more abundant neighbour one base away suggests this may be a read error. The V and J genes are TRBV30 and TRBJ1-2, with TRBD1 identical over 9 bases. The CDR3 spans 14 residues. The junction had 3 bases not matched to a gene; V was cut back by 2 bases and J by 2 bases. Germline CDR1 reads GTSNPN; CDR2 reads SVGIG (reference sequence). CDR3 nucleotide sequence: TGTGCCTGGAGTCGGACAGGGGAGAACTATGGCTACACCTTC. Translating gives CAWSRTGENYGYTF.

This clonotype was seen only a few times. This rearrangement joins TRBV5-5 to TRBJ1-2, with D possibly TRBD1 on 5 matching bases. CDR3 length: 14 amino acids. Looked up from germline, CDR1 is SGHKS and CDR2 is YYEKEE (reference sequence). V lost 4 bases and J lost 2, with 12 bases in between. This CDR3 reads CASSIGGGNYGYTF. The CDR3 nucleotides read TGTGCCAGCAGCATCGGGGGGGGGAACTATGGCTACACCTTC.

This clonotype was seen only once. The CDR3 reads CASSQALSTDTQYF. In DNA, the CDR3 is TGTGCCAGCAGCCAAGCCCTCAGCACAGATACGCAGTATTTT. The J gene is TRBJ2-3, the V gene TRBV3-1; D gene ambiguous. Trimming shortened V by 1 base and J by 0 bases, and 5 bases separated the two germline ends. In germline, CDR1 is LGHDT, CDR2 YNNKEL (reference sequence). The CDR3 is 14 amino acids.

This clonotype was picked up a small number of times. V and J are TRBV15 and TRBJ1-2, with a weak D call TRBD1 (5 bases). V lost 2 bases to trimming and J lost 4 bases, with 14 bases between them. Germline CDR1 and CDR2: LNHNV and YYDKDF (reference sequence). The CDR3 length is 15 residues. This CDR3 reads CATSRTRDGSYGYTF. Here the CDR3 DNA reads TGTGCCACCAGCAGAACTCGGGACGGTAGCTATGGCTACACCTTC. The full variable domain, rest sourced from reference TRBV15 and TRBJ1-2, is DAMVIQNPRYQVTQFGKPVTLSCSQTLNHNVMYWYQQKSSQAPKLLFHYYDKDFNNEADTPDNFQSRRPNTSFCFLDIRSPGLGDTAMYLCATSRTRDGSYGYTFGSGTRLTVV.

This clonotype was counted ten times or more. The V gene is TRBV10-2, the J gene TRBJ2-3; 13 bases map to TRBD2. CDR3 length: 16 residues. Losses at the gene ends were 6 bases for V and 3 bases for J; bases not matched to a gene: 6. The germline gives CDR1 WSHSY, CDR2 SAAADI. This CDR3 reads CASRGTSGRATDTQYF. As DNA, the CDR3 is TGCGCCAGCAGGGGCACTAGCGGGAGGGCAACAGATACGCAGTATTTT.

This clonotype appeared a few times. This chain joins TRBV28 and TRBJ1-2; 8 bases match TRBD1. The V segment lost 6 bases and the J segment 7 bases; nucleotides outside the gene matches: 10. Per germline, CDR1 MDHEN and CDR2 SYDVKM. This CDR3 is 14 amino acids long. The CDR3 loop reads CASRSAGGAGGYTF. The CDR3, as DNA: TGTGCCAGCAGATCGGCAGGGGGCGCGGGTGGCTACACCTTC.

This clonotype showed up many times. V usage is TRBV18 and J usage is TRBJ1-1; possible D gene TRBD1, 5 bases. This CDR3 spans 13 amino acids. Germline V gene data show CDR1 as KGHSH and CDR2 as LQKENI. V lost 6 bases and J lost 4, with 12 bases in between. The CDR3 sequence is CASSPRESTEAFF. The CDR3 coding sequence is TGTGCCAGCTCCCCCAGGGAAAGCACTGAAGCTTTCTTT.

The table lists this clonotype with many counts. The rearrangement links TRBV7-2 to TRBJ2-3; 9 bases line up with TRBD2. The length of the CDR3 is 18 residues. Germline V gene sequence: CDR1 SGHTA, CDR2 FQGNSA. Germline trimming cut 2 bases from V and 0 bases from J; bases unmatched to any gene: 9. In nucleotides, the CDR3 is TGTGCCAGCAGCTTAATTTCGAGTCTAGCGGGAAGCACAGATACGCAGTATTTT. Encoded protein: CASSLISSLAGSTDTQYF.

In this sample, this clonotype turned up many times. This chain links TRBV2 with TRBJ1-1; D perhaps matches TRBD1 (6 bases). Trimming removed 10 bases at V and 0 bases at J, with 12 bases between. The CDR3 is made up of 13 amino acids. Germline V lookup: CDR1 SNHLY, CDR2 FYNNEI. CDR3 nucleotides: TGTGCCAACCAAGGACAGATGAACACTGAAGCTTTCTTT. Protein sequence: CANQGQMNTEAFF.

This clonotype occurred many times. J is TRBJ2-2 and V is TRBV14, with D unclear. Trimming removed 4 bases at V and 5 bases at J, with 11 bases between. The CDR3 spans 14 residues. Per the germline V gene, CDR1 is SGHDN and CDR2 is FVKESK. The CDR3 nucleotides are TGTGCCAGCAGCCCTAGATCCGGGACCGGGGAGCTGTTTTTT. Translating it yields CASSPRSGTGELFF. Variable domain in full (rest from reference TRBV14 and TRBJ2-2): EAGVTQFPSHSVIEKGQTVTLRCDPISGHDNLYWYRRVMGKEIKFLLHFVKESKQDESGMPNNRFLAERTGGTYSTLKVQPAELEDSGVYFCASSPRSGTGELFFGEGSRLTVL.

This clonotype was detected a few times. The V and J genes are TRBV19 and TRBJ1-2; 8 bases are shared with TRBD1. CDR1 is LNHDA, CDR2 SQIVND, per germline (reference sequence). CDR3 length equals 13 residues. V lost 7 bases to trimming and J lost 5 bases; unmatched junction nucleotides: 6. The CDR3 loop reads CASTRGTGYGYTF. Written as DNA, the CDR3 is TGTGCCAGTACCAGAGGGACAGGATATGGCTACACCTTC.

This clonotype came up many times. This chain joins TRBV7-2 and TRBJ2-1; D possibly corresponds to TRBD1 (6 bases). Trimming took 2 bases from V and 7 from J, leaving 15 bases between them. The CDR3 has 15 residues. The germline V gene encodes CDR1 SGHTA and CDR2 FQGNSA. The CDR3 region is CASSLRGSSVNEQFF. In DNA form, the CDR3 reads TGTGCCAGCAGCTTAAGGGGGAGCTCGGTTAATGAGCAGTTCTTC.

The J gene is TRBJ1-1, the V gene TRBV19; D may be TRBD1 (5 bases). CDR1 and CDR2 from the germline V gene are LNHDA and SQIVND (reference sequence). The length of the CDR3 is 15 residues. V lost 2 bases, J lost 1 base, and 11 bases lay in between. CDR3 sequence (DNA): TGTGCCAGTAGTATAATGGGCAGGGCGAACACTGAAGCTTTCTTT. It is translated as CASSIMGRANTEAFF.

A few counts support this clonotype. This chain connects TRBV19 to TRBJ1-1, with D hard to call. The CDR3 runs to 13 residues. Germline-derived CDR1 and CDR2 are LNHDA and SQIVND (reference sequence). The V end was cut by 6 bases, the J end by 4 bases, with 12 bases between. The CDR3 here is CASRPHGPTEAFF. The CDR3 DNA sequence: TGTGCCAGTAGACCTCACGGGCCCACTGAAGCTTTCTTT.

This clonotype was seen repeatedly, ten times or more. This chain links TRBV11-2 with TRBJ2-2, with D possibly matching TRBD1 (5 bases). Deletions cut 5 bases from V and 4 bases from J, with 11 bases between. Germline CDR1 reads SGHAT; CDR2 reads FQNNGV. CDR3 length equals 14 residues. This CDR3 reads CASSRLRGTGELFF. Here the CDR3 DNA reads TGTGCCAGCAGCCGTTTAAGGGGCACCGGGGAGCTGTTTTTT.

The chain is built from TRBV10-3 and TRBJ1-1, with D perhaps matching TRBD1 (6 bases). The germline gives CDR1 ENHRY, CDR2 SYGVKD. V dropped 6 bases and J dropped 4 bases, with 15 bases sitting between them. This CDR3 has 14 residues. The chain's CDR3 is CAIRTGFLSTEAFF. The DNA for the CDR3 is TGTGCCATCAGAACAGGGTTTTTGAGCACTGAAGCTTTCTTT.

This clonotype was observed at least ten times. The genes are TRBV6-1 and TRBJ2-1; possible D gene TRBD1, 6 bases. Germline V gene data show CDR1 as MNHNS and CDR2 as SASEGT. The CDR3 is made up of 14 amino acids. V lost 6 bases and J lost 0, with 9 bases in between. CDR3 loop: CASRRGGSYNEQFF. CDR3 nucleotide sequence: TGTGCCAGCAGAAGAGGGGGCTCCTACAATGAGCAGTTCTTC.

This clonotype was observed many times. The chain recombines TRBV7-8 with TRBJ2-3; no clear D. CDR3 length equals 13 residues. Germline CDR1 reads SGHVS; CDR2 reads FQNEAQ. The V end lost 1 base, the J end lost 10 bases, and 12 bases lay between the germline ends. The DNA for the CDR3 is TGTGCCAGCAGCTTAGAAGCGCCATCGGCGCAGTATTTT. Translating gives CASSLEAPSAQYF.

This clonotype was recorded many times. The chain has TRBV20-1 and TRBJ1-1; 10 bases align to TRBD1. The CDR3 runs to 15 residues. CDR1 is DFQATT and CDR2 is SNEGSKA in the germline V gene (reference sequence). Unmatched junction bases numbered 7, after V lost 2 bases and J lost 4 bases. The chain's CDR3 is CSARPPGQGSTEAFF. CDR3 DNA: TGCAGTGCTAGACCGCCGGGACAGGGGTCCACTGAAGCTTTCTTT.